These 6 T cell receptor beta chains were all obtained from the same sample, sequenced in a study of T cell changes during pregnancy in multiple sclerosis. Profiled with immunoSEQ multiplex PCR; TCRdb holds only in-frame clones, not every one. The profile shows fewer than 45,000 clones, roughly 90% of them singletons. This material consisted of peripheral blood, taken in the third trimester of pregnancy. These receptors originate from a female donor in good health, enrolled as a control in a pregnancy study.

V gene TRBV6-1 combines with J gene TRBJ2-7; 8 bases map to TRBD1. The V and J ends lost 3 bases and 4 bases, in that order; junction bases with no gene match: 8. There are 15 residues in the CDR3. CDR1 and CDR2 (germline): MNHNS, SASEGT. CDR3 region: CASSDLGQGRYEQYF. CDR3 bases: TGTGCCAGCAGTGATTTAGGACAGGGTCGGTACGAGCAGTACTTC.

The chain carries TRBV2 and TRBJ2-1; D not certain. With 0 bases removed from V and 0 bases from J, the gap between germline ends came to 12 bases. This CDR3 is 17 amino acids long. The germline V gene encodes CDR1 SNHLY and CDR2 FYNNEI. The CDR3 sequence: CASSEAQRLSSYNEQFF. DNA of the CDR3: TGTGCCAGCAGTGAAGCCCAGCGCCTCAGCTCCTACAATGAGCAGTTCTTC.

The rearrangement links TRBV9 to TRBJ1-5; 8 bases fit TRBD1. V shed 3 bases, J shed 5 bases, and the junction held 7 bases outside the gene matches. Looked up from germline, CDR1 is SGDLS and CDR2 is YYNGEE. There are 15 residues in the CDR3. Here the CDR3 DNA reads TGTGCCAGCAGCGCCGGACAGGGAAGGGATCAGCCCCAGCATTTT. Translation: CASSAGQGRDQPQHF. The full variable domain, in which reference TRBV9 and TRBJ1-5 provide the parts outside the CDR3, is DSGVTQTPKHLITATGQRVTLRCSPRSGDLSVYWYQQSLDQGLQFLIQYYNGEERAKGNILERFSAQQFPDLHSELNLSSLELGDSALYFCASSAGQGRDQPQHFGDGTRLSIL.

The CDR3 sequence: CASTGREAYNEQFF. CDR3 bases: TGCGCCAGCACCGGGCGGGAGGCGTACAATGAGCAGTTCTTC. The chain carries TRBV10-2 and TRBJ2-1, with 8 nucleotides matching TRBD2. This CDR3 region has 14 residues. The J segment lost 4 bases and the V segment lost 7 bases, leaving 6 bases of the junction unmatched. Germline V lookup: CDR1 WSHSY, CDR2 SAAADI.

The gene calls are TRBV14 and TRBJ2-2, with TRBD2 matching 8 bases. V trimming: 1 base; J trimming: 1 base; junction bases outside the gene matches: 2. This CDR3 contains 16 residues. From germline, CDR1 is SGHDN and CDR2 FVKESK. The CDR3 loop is CASSQGSGVNTGELFF. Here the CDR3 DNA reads TGTGCCAGCAGCCAAGGTAGCGGGGTGAACACCGGGGAGCTGTTTTTT.

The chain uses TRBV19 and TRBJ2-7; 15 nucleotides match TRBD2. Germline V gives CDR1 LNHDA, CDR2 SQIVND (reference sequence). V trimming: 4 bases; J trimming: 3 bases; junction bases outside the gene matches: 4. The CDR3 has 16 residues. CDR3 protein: CASSRGLAGGYYEQYF. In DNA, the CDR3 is TGTGCCAGTAGTAGGGGACTAGCGGGGGGCTACTACGAGCAGTACTTC.